The present T cell receptor (beta chain) was sequenced within a study of blood T cell repertoires in COVID-19. Germline CDR1 SGHTA, CDR2 FQGTGA. Trimming removed 5 bases from V and 9 bases from J; junction bases left unmatched: 12. This CDR3 spans 16 amino acids. Produced via immunoSEQ multiplex PCR; TCRdb's table is partial and in-frame only. The repertoire holds 200,000 to 250,000 clones, with 85% to 90% as singletons. The sample was peripheral blood. This chain joins TRBV7-3 and TRBJ1-6, with 8 bases matching TRBD1. The receptor's source is a man in his forties or fifties with COVID-19, enrolled during active disease. The CDR3 sequence: CASSRRGVQGGSPLHF. CDR3 sequence (DNA): TGTGCCAGCAGCAGGAGGGGTGTACAGGGGGGTTCACCCCTCCACTTT.